This section outlines one T cell receptor (beta chain) sequence together with its context. The target antigen is unknown. The data were obtained in a study of blood T cells in healthy people across ages. Per sample, no less than 6 micrograms of total RNA were extracted. The V gene end was trimmed by 4 bases and the J gene end by 2 bases; junction bases not matched to a gene: 9. Germline CDR1 SGHRS, CDR2 YFSETQ. The length of the CDR3 is 18 residues. The use of a sample-barcoded 5' primer and a J-beta primer mix characterized a second PCR of roughly 6 to 11 cycles. Sequencing yielded, for each sample, at least 3 million paired-end reads carrying CDR3. TCRdb used MiXCR to reprocess the 5' RACE reads, holding one entry per CDR3 protein. The sample records roughly 2 million distinct CDR3 sequences, roughly 52% being singletons. Regarding the study as a whole: As naive T cell percentage varied, TCR beta diversity correlated strongly with it. Unsorted PBMCs prevented conclusive naive versus antigen-experienced comparison.

The specimen was blood. The V call is TRBV5-1, the J call TRBJ2-3; 14 bases align to TRBD2. The receptor was derived from a woman in her thirties or forties in good health. CDR3 amino acids: CASSPPTSGGANTDTQYF. Written as DNA, the CDR3 is TGCGCCAGCAGCCCACCGACTAGCGGGGGGGCTAACACAGATACGCAGTATTTT.